What follows are 32 T cell receptor beta chains derived from one specimen sequenced in a study of Graves' ophthalmopathy and Graves' hyperthyroidism. Researchers took RNA transcripts and amplified TCR beta CDR3 regions from them. The first round was an RT-PCR with HTBI primers, and the second round was a multiplex PCR. TCRdb reprocessed the multiplex PCR reads with MiXCR, giving one entry per CDR3 protein. Among 350,000 to 450,000 distinct CDR3 sequences listed, 20% to 25% were seen once. The sample comprised peripheral blood. These receptors came from a woman younger than 35 with stable Graves' hyperthyroidism.

This clonotype was detected ten times or more. The CDR3 nucleotides are TGTGCCAGCAGTATCTCAGGGGTGGGGACCCAGTACTTC. This gives the protein CASSISGVGTQYF. This chain connects TRBV5-6 to TRBJ2-5; D is perhaps TRBD1 (6 bases). Between the trimmed V and J ends, which lost 5 bases and 7 bases, there was a span of 15 bases. Germline V gene sequence: CDR1 SGHDT, CDR2 YYEEEE. The CDR3 runs 13 residues. Looking up the rest from reference TRBV5-6 and TRBJ2-5 gives the full variable domain: DAGVTQSPTHLIKTRGQQVTLRCSPKSGHDTVSWYQQALGQGPQFIFQYYEEEERQRGNFPDRFSGHQFPNYSSELNVNALLLGDSALYLCASSISGVGTQYFGPGTRLLVL.

This clonotype was counted at least ten times. The chain combines TRBV6-1 with TRBJ2-7; D not certain. CDR3 length: 14 residues. Germline loops: CDR1 MNHNS, CDR2 SASEGT. The ends were cut back, 6 bases at V and 2 bases at J, with 14 bases in the middle. CDR3 bases: TGTGCCAGCAGACCAACACAAGGAACCTACGAGCAGTACTTC. Translation: CASRPTQGTYEQYF.

Many counts were recorded for this clonotype. The chain is built from TRBV24-1 and TRBJ2-7, with a possible D match to TRBD2 (6 bases). Trimming shortened V by 3 bases and J by 4 bases, and 18 bases separated the two germline ends. The CDR3 length is 16 residues. Per the germline V gene, CDR1 is KGHDR and CDR2 is SFDVKD. The CDR3 sequence: CATSDPGTEFRYEQYF. In nucleotides, the CDR3 is TGTGCCACCAGTGATCCCGGGACTGAGTTTCGGTACGAGCAGTACTTC.

This rearrangement joins TRBV28 to TRBJ1-6; TRBD1 aligns across 7 bases. The CDR3 totals 17 residues. V was clipped by 6 bases and J by 6 bases; unmatched bases: 14. Germline V gene sequence: CDR1 MDHEN, CDR2 SYDVKM. The CDR3: CASSPPRLGGGNSPLHF. CDR3 sequence (DNA): TGTGCCAGCAGCCCACCAAGGTTAGGGGGCGGTAATTCACCCCTCCACTTT.

This clonotype was counted at least ten times. This chain uses TRBV12-3 or TRBV12-4 with TRBJ1-1, with 10 bases that match TRBD1. The CDR3 consists of 14 residues. The ends lost 4 bases at V and 8 bases at J; junction bases unmatched: 7. The CDR3, as DNA: TGTGCCAGCAGTTCTCGGACAGGGGGTCCGGAAGCTTTCTTT. This gives the protein CASSSRTGGPEAFF.

This clonotype was counted only a few times. A read error may account for a junction end that differs from germline. The V gene is TRBV30, the J gene TRBJ1-2; TRBD1 might be the D (5 bases). This CDR3 is built from 14 residues. Germline-derived CDR1 and CDR2 are GTSNPN and SVGIG (reference sequence). The CDR3 sequence: CACQGRGGDYSYTF. DNA for the CDR3: TGTGCCTGCCAGGGACGGGGAGGGGACTATAGCTACACCTTC.

There are many counts of this clonotype. The chain employs TRBV6-1 and TRBJ2-5; D is possibly TRBD2 (5 bases). Germline CDR1 and CDR2: MNHNS and SASEGT. V dropped 5 bases and J dropped 3 bases, with 13 bases sitting between them. The CDR3 runs to 14 residues. The CDR3 DNA follows: TGTGCCAGCAGTCAACTAGATGGCGAAGAGACCCAGTACTTC. Its protein product is CASSQLDGEETQYF.

The table lists this clonotype with a few counts. The V and J genes are TRBV6-1 and TRBJ1-3; D is perhaps TRBD1 (6 bases). V was trimmed by 3 bases and J by 2 bases, leaving 11 bases between them. Germline V gives CDR1 MNHNS, CDR2 SASEGT. This CDR3 contains 15 residues. The chain's CDR3 is CASSDRKGAGNTIYF. The CDR3, as DNA: TGTGCCAGCAGTGACCGAAAGGGGGCTGGAAACACCATATATTTT.

This clonotype was counted ten times or more. This chain links TRBV20-1 with TRBJ2-2; TRBD2 is a possible D gene (6 bases). CDR1 DFQATT and CDR2 SNEGSKA come from the germline V gene (reference sequence). The germline V and J ends were trimmed by 3 bases and 5 bases, with 10 bases remaining between them. The CDR3 totals 13 residues. The CDR3 DNA reads as TGCAGTGCTAGCGGGAGAGGTACCGGGGAGCTGTTTTTT. Its translation is CSASGRGTGELFF.

The CDR3 protein is CASSQESRGPNYGYTF. CDR3 DNA sequence: TGTGCCAGCAGCCAAGAGTCCCGGGGACCTAACTATGGCTACACCTTC. The chain joins TRBV4-2 to TRBJ1-2; the D gene is possibly TRBD1 (5 bases). V was shortened by 0 bases and J by 0 bases, with 11 bases between the two germline ends. Germline CDR1 is LGHNA and CDR2 is YNFKEQ. The CDR3 totals 16 residues.

In regard to this clonotype: Since a much larger clone is just one base distant, this may be a read error. This chain joins TRBV11-2 and TRBJ2-7; D is possibly TRBD1 (6 bases). CDR1 is SGHAT and CDR2 is FQNNGV in the germline V gene. V was trimmed by 4 bases and J by 3 bases, leaving 13 bases between them. The CDR3 covers 14 residues. Written as DNA, the CDR3 is TGTGCCAGCAGCTCACACAGGGAGATCTACGAGCAGTACTTC. Translation gives CASSSHREIYEQYF.

This clonotype occurred many times. This chain uses TRBV7-3 with TRBJ2-2; D might be TRBD1 (6 bases). CDR3 length: 15 residues. Trimming cost V 5 bases and J 5 bases, with 15 bases left between them. Germline-derived CDR1 and CDR2 are SGHTA and FQGTGA. CDR3 nucleotide sequence: TGTGCCAGCAGCCAAAATTCGGACAGTACCGGGGAGCTGTTTTTT. It specifies CASSQNSDSTGELFF.

This clonotype occurred many times. CDR3 protein: CASIPDGGAPGELFF. The CDR3 coding sequence is TGTGCCAGCATTCCCGACGGGGGGGCCCCCGGGGAGCTGTTTTTT. This sequence joins TRBV6-1 and TRBJ2-2; TRBD2 aligns across 8 bases. Germline CDR1 reads MNHNS; CDR2 reads SASEGT. V lost 7 bases to trimming and J lost 6 bases; unmatched junction nucleotides: 10. The CDR3 runs to 15 residues.

This clonotype was counted at least ten times. The chain is built from TRBV10-3 and TRBJ2-5; D remains ambiguous. The CDR3 spans 14 residues. In germline, CDR1 is ENHRY, CDR2 SYGVKD. Trimming stripped 10 bases from V and 3 bases from J, with 18 bases between. CDR3 nucleotide sequence: TGTGCCACTACCCAGATATTAGAGAAAGAGACCCAGTACTTC. This codes for CATTQILEKETQYF.

This clonotype was seen a few times. The chain combines TRBV14 with TRBJ1-2; TRBD1 aligns across 9 bases. The CDR3 is made up of 15 amino acids. After removal of 4 bases from V and 7 bases from J, the junction contained 10 bases not matched to a gene. Germline-derived CDR1 and CDR2 are SGHDN and FVKESK. This CDR3 is CASSRGTGRSFGYTF. CDR3 coding DNA: TGTGCCAGCAGCCGGGGGACAGGGAGGAGTTTTGGCTACACCTTC.

In its sample, this clonotype was seen many times. This chain links TRBV5-1 with TRBJ2-7; D is unresolved. The CDR3 length is 12 residues. The germline V gene encodes CDR1 SGHRS and CDR2 YFSETQ. V dropped 0 bases and J dropped 7 bases, with 8 bases sitting between them. CDR3 DNA sequence: TGCGCCAGCAGCTTGGAGTGGGGTGAGCAGTACTTC. It specifies CASSLEWGEQYF.

In its sample, this clonotype was seen many times. The chain recombines TRBV20-1 with TRBJ2-7; the D is unclear. CDR1 and CDR2 (germline): DFQATT, SNEGSKA (reference sequence). The CDR3 runs 11 residues. Trimming left V 5 bases short and J 3 bases short, with 8 bases between. CDR3: CSAQHSYEQYF. The CDR3 DNA reads as TGCAGTGCTCAACATAGCTACGAGCAGTACTTC.

In regard to this clonotype: Here the CDR3 omits its conserved ending phenylalanine or tryptophan, so a read error is the likely source. This rearrangement joins TRBV30 to TRBJ1-2; 7 nucleotides agree with TRBD1. The CDR3 runs to 15 residues. Germline loops: CDR1 GTSNPN, CDR2 SVGIG (reference sequence). The trim removed 0 bases at V and 4 bases at J, leaving 8 bases unmatched. CDR3 residues: CAWSVPDRESYGYTL. The DNA for the CDR3 is TGTGCCTGGAGTGTACCCGACAGGGAGAGCTATGGCTACACCCTC.

Ten or more counts support this clonotype. The chain links TRBV10-3 to TRBJ1-2; D is possibly TRBD1 (5 bases). Trimming stripped 8 bases from V and 4 bases from J, with 20 bases between. CDR3 size: 15 residues. In germline, CDR1 is ENHRY, CDR2 SYGVKD. CDR3 residues: CAIAPVGGSPYGYTF. Here the CDR3 DNA reads TGTGCCATCGCCCCCGTGGGGGGTTCGCCCTATGGCTACACCTTC.

This clonotype was observed a handful of times. The genes are TRBV4-1 and TRBJ2-7; the D call may be TRBD1 or TRBD2 (5 bases each). V was trimmed by 2 bases and J by 3 bases, leaving 14 bases between them. CDR1 is MGHRA and CDR2 is YSYEKL in the germline V gene. The CDR3 totals 15 residues. For the CDR3, the DNA is TGCGCCAGCAGCCAACCCCGGGACGGAAACTACGAGCAGTACTTC. It is translated as CASSQPRDGNYEQYF.

Note on this clonotype: A much larger clone sits a single nucleotide away, making a read error possible. The genes are TRBV30 and TRBJ1-2; D unclear. This CDR3 spans 14 amino acids. Looked up from germline, CDR1 is GTSNPN and CDR2 is SVGIG (reference sequence). The CDR3 loop reads CAWTPWARHYGYSF. The CDR3 DNA reads TGTGCCTGGACCCCATGGGCAAGACACTATGGCTACAGCTTC. Full variable domain (remainder filled in from reference TRBV30 and TRBJ1-2): SQTIHQWPATLVQPVGSPLSLECTVEGTSNPNLYWYRQAAGRGLQLLFYSVGIGQISSEVPQNLSASRPQDRQFILSSKKLLLSDSGFYLCAWTPWARHYGYSFGSGTRLTVV.

With regard to this clonotype: An end of the junction differs from the germline gene, which may be a read error. The rearrangement joins TRBV7-3 to TRBJ1-1, with unresolved D. Germline loops: CDR1 SGHTA, CDR2 FQGTGA. CDR3 length: 13 amino acids. DNA for the CDR3: TGTGCCAGCAGCTCGCTCAGAAACACTGAAGCTTGCTTT. Residues: CASSSLRNTEACF.

Many counts were recorded for this clonotype. DNA for the CDR3: TGTGCCACCCTCAAGCAGGGCGCCAACTATGGCTACACCTTC. Translation: CATLKQGANYGYTF. The chain carries TRBV6-1 and TRBJ1-2; a weak D match, TRBD1 (5 bases). Germline CDR1 is MNHNS and CDR2 is SASEGT. The CDR3 has 14 amino acids. V was cut by 10 bases and J by 2 bases, with 17 bases left in between.

At least ten counts were recorded for this clonotype. V and J are TRBV20-1 and TRBJ2-3; D remains ambiguous. Looked up from germline, CDR1 is DFQATT and CDR2 is SNEGSKA (reference sequence). Trimming cost V 3 bases and J 5 bases, with 12 bases left between them. The CDR3 is 13 amino acids. The CDR3 sequence is CSARGSSRDTQYF. In DNA form, the CDR3 reads TGCAGTGCTAGGGGCAGTTCCAGAGATACGCAGTATTTT.

This clonotype showed up many times. The chain carries TRBV7-3 and TRBJ2-2; 7 bases align to TRBD2. CDR3 length equals 16 residues. J lost 3 bases, V lost 5 bases, and 9 bases had no gene match. CDR1 is SGHTA, CDR2 FQGTGA, per germline. As DNA, the CDR3 is TGTGCCAGCAGCCCCCAGACTAGCACGGACACCGGGGAGCTGTTTTTT. This sequence encodes CASSPQTSTDTGELFF.

This clonotype was counted many times. The gene calls are TRBV28 and TRBJ1-1; no definite D call. There are 15 residues in the CDR3. The V gene lost 5 bases and the J gene lost 0 bases, with 13 bases spanning the gap. Per the germline V gene, CDR1 is MDHEN and CDR2 is SYDVKM. CDR3 loop: CASSLFSPLNTEAFF. The CDR3, as DNA: TGTGCCAGCAGTCTTTTCAGCCCCCTGAACACTGAAGCTTTCTTT.

This clonotype was recorded many times. The chain uses TRBV6-1 and TRBJ2-2, with D unresolved. With 4 bases removed from V and 5 bases from J, the gap between germline ends came to 8 bases. This CDR3 has 13 amino acids. Germline V gene lookup returns CDR1 MNHNS and CDR2 SASEGT. CDR3 nucleotide sequence: TGTGCCAGCAGTGGGTACATGACCGGGGAGCTGTTTTTT. Its protein product is CASSGYMTGELFF.

In its sample, this clonotype was seen many times. The genes are TRBV11-1 and TRBJ2-2; 11 nucleotides agree with TRBD2. The CDR3 totals 17 residues. Germline trimming cut 6 bases from V and 0 bases from J; bases unmatched to any gene: 6. Germline CDR1 and CDR2: SGHAT and FQDESV (reference sequence). The CDR3, as DNA: TGTGCCAGCAGTCCGGGACTAGCGGAGTCGAACACCGGGGAGCTGTTTTTT. It is translated as CASSPGLAESNTGELFF.

The sample holds many counts of this clonotype. CDR3 residues: CASSVGGASPPWETQYF. The DNA of the CDR3 is TGTGCCAGCAGCGTAGGAGGAGCGTCCCCCCCGTGGGAGACCCAGTACTTC. This chain uses TRBV9 with TRBJ2-5; D remains ambiguous. The CDR3 sequence is 17 residues long. Trimming stripped 0 bases from V and 5 bases from J, with 20 bases between. CDR1 is SGDLS and CDR2 is YYNGEE in the germline V gene.

This clonotype was counted ten times or more. The gene calls are TRBV7-9 and TRBJ2-4; 7 nucleotides agree with TRBD2. The CDR3 has 13 amino acids. Germline CDR1 reads SEHNR; CDR2 reads FQNEAQ (reference sequence). Trimming at V came to 8 bases and at J to 0 bases, leaving 1 base not matched to a gene. The CDR3 sequence: CASGGGAKNIQYF. Here the CDR3 DNA reads TGTGCCAGCGGCGGGGGAGCCAAAAACATTCAGTACTTC.

This clonotype was observed a few times. This chain uses TRBV20-1 with TRBJ2-5; 7 bases match TRBD2. V lost 3 bases and J lost 5; bases outside the gene matches: 6. Germline CDR1 reads DFQATT; CDR2 reads SNEGSKA (reference sequence). The CDR3 has 13 amino acids. The CDR3 reads CSARRERPETQYF. The CDR3 nucleotides read TGCAGTGCTAGGCGGGAGCGTCCGGAGACCCAGTACTTC.

This clonotype has ten or more counts. CDR3: CASSEGITTGNQPQHF. The CDR3 region has the DNA TGTGCCAGCAGTGAAGGGATCACTACAGGAAATCAGCCCCAGCATTTT. The chain uses TRBV6-1 and TRBJ1-5; D is perhaps TRBD1 (5 bases). CDR3 length: 16 residues. Germline V gene data show CDR1 as MNHNS and CDR2 as SASEGT. Deletions cut 1 base from V and 4 bases from J, with 14 bases between.